What follows are 10 T cell receptor beta chains derived from one specimen sequenced in a study of cytomegalovirus exposure and HLA in healthy donors. The primer mix had 60 Vbeta and 13 Jbeta primers. Some clones are missing from TCRdb's copy, which holds only in-frame ones; the method was immunoSEQ multiplex PCR. The data contain hundreds of thousands of clones, about 72% of them singletons. Sequences were obtained from PBMCs. The receptors were gathered from a male donor in good health and CMV-seronegative.

As concerns this clone: One end of the junction fails to match germline, which may point to a read error. The rearrangement links TRBV28 to TRBJ1-1, with TRBD1 matching 7 bases. The germline gives CDR1 MDHEN, CDR2 SYDVKM. The CDR3 runs 14 residues. The CDR3 sequence: CANSLTGANTEAFF. In nucleotides, the CDR3 is TGTGCCAACAGTCTAACAGGGGCCAACACTGAAGCTTTCTTT.

This sequence joins TRBV12-1 and TRBJ2-7; the D call TRBD2 from the table was never checked on the DNA. TRBV12-1 is described as a pseudogene. The CDR3 has 14 amino acids. This CDR3 is CASSFMADSYEQYF. CDR3 bases: TGTGCCAGCAGCTTTATGGCGGACTCCTACGAGCAGTACTTC.

This clone was recorded only once. The chain's CDR3 is CASRPLSGSYGSTDTQYF. The DNA for the CDR3 is TGTGCCAGCAGGCCTTTGAGCGGGAGCTACGGGAGCACAGATACGCAGTATTTT. The J gene is TRBJ2-3, the V gene TRBV7-6; 8 nucleotides line up with TRBD2. Germline V gene sequence: CDR1 SGHVS, CDR2 FNYEAQ. J was trimmed by 0 bases and V by 6 bases; bases with no gene match: 14. The CDR3 is 18 amino acids.

V is TRBV6-4 and J is TRBJ1-2; maybe TRBD1 (5 bases). V lost 6 bases, J lost 2 bases, and 13 bases lay in between. The CDR3 contains 14 residues. CDR1 is MRHNA, CDR2 SNTAGT, per germline. The DNA of the CDR3 is TGTGCCAGCAGCGGCACCGGGGGGAACTATGGCTACACCTTC. The encoded protein is CASSGTGGNYGYTF.

The chain employs TRBV11-2 and TRBJ1-4; 9 bases map to TRBD1. This CDR3 region has 16 residues. Germline CDR1 reads SGHAT; CDR2 reads FQNNGV. V was pared by 3 bases and J by 9 bases, with 11 bases of the junction left unmatched. CDR3 in amino acids: CASSFLGTGREQKLFF. The CDR3 DNA is TGTGCCAGCAGCTTCCTAGGGACAGGGCGAGAACAAAAACTGTTTTTT.

Remarks on this clone: A read error may account for a junction end that differs from germline. The CDR3 is CSSRTGQNGLGYTF. The CDR3 DNA reads as TGTTCCAGCAGAACTGGACAGAACGGTCTTGGCTACACCTTC. This chain uses TRBV7-9 with TRBJ1-2, with a weak D call TRBD1 (6 bases). Germline V lookup: CDR1 SEHNR, CDR2 FQNEAQ (reference sequence). This CDR3 has 14 residues.

This chain uses TRBV6-4 with TRBJ2-1; a weak D match, TRBD1 (6 bases). V was pared by 4 bases and J by 3 bases, with 10 bases between. CDR1 MRHNA and CDR2 SNTAGT come from the germline V gene. This CDR3 has 14 amino acids. The CDR3 protein is CASSALGGYNEQFF. The CDR3 nucleotides are TGTGCCAGCAGTGCCTTAGGGGGCTACAATGAGCAGTTCTTC.

The chain employs TRBV5-4 and TRBJ1-1, with 8 bases matching TRBD1. The germline V gene has CDR1 SGHNT and CDR2 YYREEE (reference sequence). The J segment lost 4 bases and the V segment lost 4 bases, leaving 6 bases of the junction unmatched. The CDR3 runs to 14 residues. CDR3 sequence reads: CASSVDRGSTEAFF. In DNA, the CDR3 is TGTGCCAGCAGCGTCGACAGGGGAAGCACTGAAGCTTTCTTT.

The chain recombines TRBV5-1 with TRBJ2-7; maybe TRBD1 (6 bases). CDR3 length: 17 residues. Deletions cut 5 bases from V and 2 bases from J, with 23 bases between. CDR1 SGHRS and CDR2 YFSETQ come from the germline V gene. CDR3 sequence: CASSRGPSQGTPYEQYF. The CDR3 nucleotides read TGCGCCAGCAGTCGGGGCCCCTCACAGGGTACTCCCTACGAGCAGTACTTC.

This chain connects TRBV18 to TRBJ2-7; D not resolved. CDR3 size: 13 residues. V dropped 2 bases and J dropped 0 bases, with 5 bases sitting between them. The V gene's germline CDR1 is KGHSH and CDR2 LQKENI. The CDR3 nucleotides read TGTGCCAGCTCACCAAGAGGCTCCTACGAGCAGTACTTC. As protein: CASSPRGSYEQYF.